Included here is one T cell receptor beta chain sequence, with context. What it binds is not known. The sample is drawn from a study of monozygotic twins with inflammatory bowel disease. Points from the study as a whole: IBD patients displayed reduced TCRbeta diversity (inverse Simpson) when set against healthy co-twins. A distinction between different T cell subtypes was not possible.

The CDR3 runs to 15 residues. Per germline, CDR1 SEHNR and CDR2 FQNEAQ (reference sequence). Every sample had its cDNA made across eight separate reactions. TCRdb derives one entry per CDR3 protein from the 5' RACE reads, leaving out DNA. The listing contains fewer than 550,000 distinct CDR3 sequences. This sequence originates from a human donor with ulcerative colitis or Crohn's disease, or a healthy co-twin of an affected twin (not recorded which). The gene calls are TRBV7-9 and TRBJ2-1; TCRdb returns TRBD1, unconfirmable since there is no DNA. The sample consisted of blood. The CDR3 reads CASSSGGGNGFEQFF.